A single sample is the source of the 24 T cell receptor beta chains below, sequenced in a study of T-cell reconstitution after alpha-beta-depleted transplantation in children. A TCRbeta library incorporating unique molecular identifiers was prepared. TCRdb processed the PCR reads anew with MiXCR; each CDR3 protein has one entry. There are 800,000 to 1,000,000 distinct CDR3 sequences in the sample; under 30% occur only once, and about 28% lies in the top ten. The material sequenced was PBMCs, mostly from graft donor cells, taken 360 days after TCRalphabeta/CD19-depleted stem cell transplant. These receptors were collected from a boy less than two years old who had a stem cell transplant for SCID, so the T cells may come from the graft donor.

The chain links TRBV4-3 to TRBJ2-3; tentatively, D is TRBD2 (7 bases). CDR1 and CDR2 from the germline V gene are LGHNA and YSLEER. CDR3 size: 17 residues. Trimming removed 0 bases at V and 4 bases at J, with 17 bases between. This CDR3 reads CASSQESRGAEADTQYF. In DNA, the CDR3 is TGCGCCAGCAGCCAAGAAAGCCGGGGGGCCGAGGCAGATACGCAGTATTTT.

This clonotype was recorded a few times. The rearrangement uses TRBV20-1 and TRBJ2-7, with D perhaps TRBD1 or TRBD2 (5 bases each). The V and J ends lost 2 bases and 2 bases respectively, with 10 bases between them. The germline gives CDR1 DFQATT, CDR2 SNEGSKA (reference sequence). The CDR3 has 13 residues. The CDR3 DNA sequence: TGCAGTGCTAGATCCGGGGCCGCCTACGAGCAGTACTTC. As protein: CSARSGAAYEQYF.

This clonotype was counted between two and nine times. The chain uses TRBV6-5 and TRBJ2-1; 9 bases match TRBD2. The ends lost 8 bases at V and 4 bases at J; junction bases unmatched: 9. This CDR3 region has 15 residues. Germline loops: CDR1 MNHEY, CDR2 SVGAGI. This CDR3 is CASGTGLAGYNEQFF. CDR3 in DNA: TGTGCCAGCGGCACGGGACTAGCTGGGTACAATGAGCAGTTCTTC.

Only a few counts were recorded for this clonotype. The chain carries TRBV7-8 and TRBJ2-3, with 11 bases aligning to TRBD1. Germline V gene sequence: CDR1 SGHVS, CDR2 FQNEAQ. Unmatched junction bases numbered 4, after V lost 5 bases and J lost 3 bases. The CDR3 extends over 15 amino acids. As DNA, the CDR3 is TGTGCCAGCAGCAGACGGGACAGGGGGACAGATACGCAGTATTTT. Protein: CASSRRDRGTDTQYF.

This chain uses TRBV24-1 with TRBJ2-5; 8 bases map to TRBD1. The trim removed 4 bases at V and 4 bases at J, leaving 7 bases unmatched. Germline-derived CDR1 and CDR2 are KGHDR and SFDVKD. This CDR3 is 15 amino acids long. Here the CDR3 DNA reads TGTGCCACCAGTGACGCGACAGGGGCGGGAGAGACCCAGTACTTC. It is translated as CATSDATGAGETQYF.

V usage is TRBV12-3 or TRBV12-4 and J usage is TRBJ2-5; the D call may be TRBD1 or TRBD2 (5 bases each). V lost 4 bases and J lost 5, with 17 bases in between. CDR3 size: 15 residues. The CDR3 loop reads CASSSGTAWEETQYF. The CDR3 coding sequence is TGTGCCAGCAGTTCTGGGACGGCTTGGGAGGAGACCCAGTACTTC.

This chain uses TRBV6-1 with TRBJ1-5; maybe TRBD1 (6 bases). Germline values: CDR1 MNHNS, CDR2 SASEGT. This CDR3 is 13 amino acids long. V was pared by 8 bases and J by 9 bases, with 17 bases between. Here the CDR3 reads CASGGWGGGPQHF. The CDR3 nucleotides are TGTGCCAGCGGAGGGTGGGGAGGGGGGCCCCAGCATTTT.

Here the CDR3 DNA reads TGCAGCGTTACAGGGCACTCCTACAATGAGCAGTTCTTC. It translates to CSVTGHSYNEQFF. J is TRBJ2-1 and V is TRBV29-1, with TRBD1 as a possible D gene (6 bases). The V end was cut by 5 bases, the J end by 0 bases, with 8 bases between. Germline CDR1 reads SQVTM; CDR2 reads ANQGSEA. This CDR3 region has 13 residues.

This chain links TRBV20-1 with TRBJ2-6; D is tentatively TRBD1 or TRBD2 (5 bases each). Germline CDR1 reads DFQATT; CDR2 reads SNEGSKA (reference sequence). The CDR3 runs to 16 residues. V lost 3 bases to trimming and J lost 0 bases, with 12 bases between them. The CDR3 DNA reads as TGCAGTGCTAGGGGGACGGTAGACTCTGGGGCCAACGTCCTGACTTTC. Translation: CSARGTVDSGANVLTF.

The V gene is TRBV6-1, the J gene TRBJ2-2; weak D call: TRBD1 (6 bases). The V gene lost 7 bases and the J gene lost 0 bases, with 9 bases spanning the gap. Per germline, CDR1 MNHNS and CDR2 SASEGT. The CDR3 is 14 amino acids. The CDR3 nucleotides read TGTGCCAGCATTGGACAGTCGAACACCGGGGAGCTGTTTTTT. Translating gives CASIGQSNTGELFF.

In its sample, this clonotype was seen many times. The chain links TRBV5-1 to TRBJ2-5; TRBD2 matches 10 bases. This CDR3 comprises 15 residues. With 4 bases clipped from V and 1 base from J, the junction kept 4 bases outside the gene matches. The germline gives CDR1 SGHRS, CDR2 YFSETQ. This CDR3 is CASSRWTSGQETQYF. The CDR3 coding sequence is TGCGCCAGCAGCCGCTGGACTAGCGGCCAAGAGACCCAGTACTTC.

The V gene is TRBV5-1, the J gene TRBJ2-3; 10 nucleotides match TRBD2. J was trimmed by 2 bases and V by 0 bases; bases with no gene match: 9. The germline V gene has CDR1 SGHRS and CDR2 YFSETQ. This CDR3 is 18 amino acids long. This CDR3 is CASSLAPSGGPYTDTQYF. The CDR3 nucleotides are TGCGCCAGCAGCTTGGCCCCTAGCGGGGGTCCATACACAGATACGCAGTATTTT.

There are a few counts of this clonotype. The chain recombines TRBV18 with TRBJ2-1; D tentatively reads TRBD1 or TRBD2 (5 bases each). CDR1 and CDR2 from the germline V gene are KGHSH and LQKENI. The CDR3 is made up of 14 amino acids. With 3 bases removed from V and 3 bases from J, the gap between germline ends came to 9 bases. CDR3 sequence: CASSPRGVYNEQFF. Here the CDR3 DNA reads TGTGCCAGCTCACCGCGAGGGGTCTACAATGAGCAGTTCTTC.

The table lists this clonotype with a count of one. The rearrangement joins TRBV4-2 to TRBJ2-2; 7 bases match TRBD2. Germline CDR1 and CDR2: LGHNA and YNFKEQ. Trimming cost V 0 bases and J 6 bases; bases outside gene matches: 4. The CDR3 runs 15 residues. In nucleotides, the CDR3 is TGTGCCAGCAGCCAAGAGGAGCGGGGCCCCGGGGAGCTGTTTTTT. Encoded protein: CASSQEERGPGELFF.

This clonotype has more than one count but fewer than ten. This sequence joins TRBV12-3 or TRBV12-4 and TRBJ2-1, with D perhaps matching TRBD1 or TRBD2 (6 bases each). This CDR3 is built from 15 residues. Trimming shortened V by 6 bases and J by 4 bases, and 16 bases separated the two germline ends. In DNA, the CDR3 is TGTGCCAGCAGCTGGGGCAGGGGACTGTACAATGAGCAGTTCTTC. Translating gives CASSWGRGLYNEQFF.

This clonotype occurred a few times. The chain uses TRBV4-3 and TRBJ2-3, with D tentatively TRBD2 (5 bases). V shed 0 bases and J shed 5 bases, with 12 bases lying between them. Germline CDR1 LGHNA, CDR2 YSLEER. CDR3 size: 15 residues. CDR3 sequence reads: CASSQELGWRDTQYF. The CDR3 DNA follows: TGCGCCAGCAGCCAAGAACTAGGATGGAGAGATACGCAGTATTTT.

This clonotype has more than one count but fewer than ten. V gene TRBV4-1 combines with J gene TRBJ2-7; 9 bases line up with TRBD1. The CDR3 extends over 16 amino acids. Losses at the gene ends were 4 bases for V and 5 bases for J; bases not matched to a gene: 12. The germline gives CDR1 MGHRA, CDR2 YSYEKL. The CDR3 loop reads CASSLSYWDRVNEQYF. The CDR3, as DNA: TGCGCCAGCAGCCTGTCATATTGGGACAGGGTAAACGAGCAGTACTTC.

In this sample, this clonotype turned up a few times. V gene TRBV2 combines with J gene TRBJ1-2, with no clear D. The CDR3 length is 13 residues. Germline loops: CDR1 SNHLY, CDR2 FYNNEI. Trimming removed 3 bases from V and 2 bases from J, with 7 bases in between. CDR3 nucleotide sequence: TGTGCCAGCAGTGACTGGGAGAACTATGGCTACACCTTC. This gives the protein CASSDWENYGYTF.

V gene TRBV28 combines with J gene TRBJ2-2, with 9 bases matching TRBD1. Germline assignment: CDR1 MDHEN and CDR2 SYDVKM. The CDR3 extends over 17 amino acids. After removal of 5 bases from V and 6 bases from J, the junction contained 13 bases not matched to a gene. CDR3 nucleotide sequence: TGTGCCAGCAGTATCCCGGGACAGGGAAGCGGGGCCGGGGAGCTGTTTTTT. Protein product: CASSIPGQGSGAGELFF.

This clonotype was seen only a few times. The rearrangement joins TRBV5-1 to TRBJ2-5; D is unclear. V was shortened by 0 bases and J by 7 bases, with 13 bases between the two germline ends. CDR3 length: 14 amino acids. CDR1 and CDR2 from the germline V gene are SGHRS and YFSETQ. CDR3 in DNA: TGCGCCAGCAGCTTGGAGCGCCCCTGGGGGACCCAGTACTTC. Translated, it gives CASSLERPWGTQYF.

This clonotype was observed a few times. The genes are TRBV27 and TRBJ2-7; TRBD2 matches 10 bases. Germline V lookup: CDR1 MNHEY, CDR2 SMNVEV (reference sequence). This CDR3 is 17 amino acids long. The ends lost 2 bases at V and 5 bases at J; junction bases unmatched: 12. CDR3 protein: CASSLRQITSGADEQYF. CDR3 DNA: TGTGCCAGCAGTTTAAGGCAAATTACTAGCGGGGCGGACGAGCAGTACTTC.

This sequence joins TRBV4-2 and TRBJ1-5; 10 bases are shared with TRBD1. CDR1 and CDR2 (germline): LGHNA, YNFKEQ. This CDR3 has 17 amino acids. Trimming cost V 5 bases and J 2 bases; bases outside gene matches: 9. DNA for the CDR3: TGTGCCAGCAGCTACCGGGACAGGGGTACGGGCAATCAGCCCCAGCATTTT. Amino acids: CASSYRDRGTGNQPQHF.

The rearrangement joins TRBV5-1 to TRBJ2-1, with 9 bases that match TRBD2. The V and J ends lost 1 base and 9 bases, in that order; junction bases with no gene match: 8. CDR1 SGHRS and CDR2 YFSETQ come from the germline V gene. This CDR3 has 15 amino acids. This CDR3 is CASSLISGGRGEQFF. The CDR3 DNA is TGCGCCAGCAGCTTGATTAGCGGGGGCCGGGGTGAGCAGTTCTTC. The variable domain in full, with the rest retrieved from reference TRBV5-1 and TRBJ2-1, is KAGVTQTPRYLIKTRGQQVTLSCSPISGHRSVSWYQQTPGQGLQFLFEYFSETQRNKGNFPGRFSGRQFSNSRSEMNVSTLELGDSALYLCASSLISGGRGEQFFGPGTRLTVL.

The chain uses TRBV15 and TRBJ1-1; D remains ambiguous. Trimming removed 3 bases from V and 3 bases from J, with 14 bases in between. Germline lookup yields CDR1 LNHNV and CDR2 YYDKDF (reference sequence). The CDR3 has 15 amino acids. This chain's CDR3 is CATSSGRGRDTEAFF. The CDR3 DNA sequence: TGTGCCACCAGCAGTGGGCGGGGAAGGGACACTGAAGCTTTCTTT.